These 22 T cell receptor beta chains were all obtained from the same sample, sequenced in a study of cytomegalovirus exposure and HLA in healthy donors. The PCR used 60 Vbeta and 13 Jbeta primers. Some clones are missing from TCRdb's copy, which holds only in-frame ones; the method was immunoSEQ multiplex PCR. The repertoire consists of roughly 200,000 clones, with about 83% occurring once and the leading ten covering about 1.8%. Material: PBMCs. The receptors were sampled from a man aged 40-49 years in good health and CMV-seropositive.

The chain employs TRBV11-2 and TRBJ1-2, with 9 positions matching TRBD1. This CDR3 has 15 residues. V shed 5 bases and J 4 bases; nucleotides not matched to a gene: 8. The germline CDR1 and CDR2 sequences are SGHAT and FQNNGV. CDR3 protein: CASSLMGQGGYGYTF. The CDR3 DNA sequence: TGTGCCAGCAGCCTTATGGGACAGGGAGGCTATGGCTACACCTTC.

The J gene is TRBJ1-1, the V gene TRBV5-1; D not resolved. This CDR3 has 14 residues. Trimming cost V 3 bases and J 0 bases, with 9 bases left between them. CDR1 is SGHRS and CDR2 is YFSETQ in the germline V gene. The chain's CDR3 is CASSSGPMNTEAFF. CDR3 nucleotide sequence: TGCGCCAGCAGCTCTGGGCCCATGAACACTGAAGCTTTCTTT. The full variable domain, with the rest looked up from reference TRBV5-1 and TRBJ1-1, is KAGVTQTPRYLIKTRGQQVTLSCSPISGHRSVSWYQQTPGQGLQFLFEYFSETQRNKGNFPGRFSGRQFSNSRSEMNVSTLELGDSALYLCASSSGPMNTEAFFGQGTRLTVV.

This clone was seen just once. The rearrangement links TRBV29-1 to TRBJ2-3, with D perhaps matching TRBD2 (5 bases). V dropped 7 bases and J dropped 1 base, with 9 bases sitting between them. The germline V gene has CDR1 SQVTM and CDR2 ANQGSEA. This CDR3 has 12 residues. Written as DNA, the CDR3 is TGCAGCGCCGGAGGCGGCACAGATACGCAGTATTTT. Residues: CSAGGGTDTQYF.

Ten or more counts support this clone. The J gene is TRBJ2-7, the V gene TRBV5-6; 14 nucleotides align to TRBD2. There are 18 residues in the CDR3. Germline V gives CDR1 SGHDT, CDR2 YYEEEE. The junction had 9 bases not matched to a gene; V was cut back by 4 bases and J by 0 bases. CDR3 nucleotides: TGTGCCAGCAGCAGGGGACTAGCGGGAGTGCAGAGCTCCTACGAGCAGTACTTC. It encodes CASSRGLAGVQSSYEQYF.

The CDR3 is CASSLQDRTDYGYTF. The CDR3 DNA reads TGTGCCAGCAGTTTACAAGACAGGACCGACTATGGCTACACCTTC. The J gene is TRBJ1-2, the V gene TRBV5-5; weak D call: TRBD1 (6 bases). The germline CDR1 and CDR2 sequences are SGHKS and YYEKEE (reference sequence). Trimming removed 5 bases from V and 3 bases from J, with 17 bases in between. This CDR3 has 15 residues.

This clone was observed once. This rearrangement joins TRBV28 to TRBJ2-5; D is possibly TRBD1 (6 bases). Germline assignment: CDR1 MDHEN and CDR2 SYDVKM. This CDR3 region has 16 residues. V was clipped by 6 bases and J by 5 bases, with 22 bases between them. CDR3 nucleotides: TGTGCCAGCAGCTGGGCCCCGCAGGGGTCGGGGGAGACCCAGTACTTC. Protein sequence: CASSWAPQGSGETQYF. The full variable domain, its missing parts supplied by reference TRBV28 and TRBJ2-5, is DVKVTQSSRYLVKRTGEKVFLECVQDMDHENMFWYRQDPGLGLRLIYFSYDVKMKEKGDIPEGYSVSREKKERFSLILESASTNQTSMYLCASSWAPQGSGETQYFGPGTRLLVL.

J is TRBJ1-4 and V is TRBV6-5; D gene uncertain. From germline, CDR1 is MNHEY and CDR2 SVGAGI. V was trimmed by 6 bases and J by 2 bases, leaving 10 bases between them. This CDR3 is 14 amino acids long. CDR3 nucleotides: TGTGCCAGCAGCCCACGGAGGACTAATGAAAAACTGTTTTTT. Its protein product is CASSPRRTNEKLFF.

The rearrangement links TRBV6-5 to TRBJ2-7; 8 bases agree with TRBD1. From germline, CDR1 is MNHEY and CDR2 SVGAGI. J lost 7 bases, V lost 5 bases, and 4 bases had no gene match. CDR3 length: 12 amino acids. CDR3 amino acids: CASSTTGVEQYF. The CDR3 DNA follows: TGTGCCAGCAGTACGACAGGGGTTGAGCAGTACTTC.

The genes are TRBV19 and TRBJ2-5; TRBD2 matches at 11 bases. With 5 bases clipped from V and 4 bases from J, the junction kept 9 bases outside the gene matches. The CDR3 covers 16 residues. Germline V lookup: CDR1 LNHDA, CDR2 SQIVND (reference sequence). CDR3 region: CASSLSSGRAGETQYF. The CDR3 nucleotides are TGTGCCAGTAGTCTGAGTAGCGGGAGGGCCGGAGAGACCCAGTACTTC.

This chain uses TRBV30 with TRBJ2-3; perhaps TRBD2 as D (7 bases). Germline CDR1 is GTSNPN and CDR2 is SVGIG (reference sequence). Trimming stripped 1 base from V and 5 bases from J, with 16 bases between. The CDR3 sequence is 15 residues long. The DNA for the CDR3 is TGTGCCTGGAGTGGGGGTGGGGGGGCCAGAGATACGCAGTATTTT. It codes for CAWSGGGGARDTQYF.

This clone was counted once. The genes are TRBV7-3 and TRBJ1-1; D may be TRBD1 (5 bases). Trimming removed 5 bases at V and 7 bases at J, with 14 bases between. The germline V gene encodes CDR1 SGHTA and CDR2 FQGTGA. The length of the CDR3 is 13 residues. The CDR3: CASSTPGKGEAFF. The DNA for the CDR3 is TGTGCCAGCAGCACGCCAGGGAAAGGTGAAGCTTTCTTT. The whole variable domain, remainder taken from reference TRBV7-3 and TRBJ1-1, is GAGVSQTPSNKVTEKGKYVELRCDPISGHTALYWYRQSLGQGPEFLIYFQGTGAADDSGLPNDRFFAVRPEGSVSTLKIQRTERGDSAVYLCASSTPGKGEAFFGQGTRLTVV.

This sequence joins TRBV10-3 and TRBJ2-7, with D possibly TRBD2 on 5 matching bases. The CDR3 is 12 amino acids. The V gene's germline CDR1 is ENHRY and CDR2 SYGVKD. V lost 3 bases and J lost 2, with 5 bases in between. The chain's CDR3 is CAISELAYEQYF. In DNA, the CDR3 is TGTGCCATCAGTGAACTAGCCTACGAGCAGTACTTC.

The rearrangement joins TRBV19 to TRBJ1-2; D may be TRBD1 (5 bases). The CDR3 has 14 amino acids. V was pared by 1 base and J by 1 base, with 7 bases between. Germline V gene lookup returns CDR1 LNHDA and CDR2 SQIVND (reference sequence). CDR3 bases: TGTGCCAGTAGTATAGTCGGGGGTAACTATGGCTACACCTTC. Amino acid sequence: CASSIVGGNYGYTF. The entire variable domain, with the rest obtained from reference TRBV19 and TRBJ1-2, is as follows: DGGITQSPKYLFRKEGQNVTLSCEQNLNHDAMYWYRQDPGQGLRLIYYSQIVNDFQKGDIAEGYSVSREKKESFPLTVTSAQKNPTAFYLCASSIVGGNYGYTFGSGTRLTVV.

The chain combines TRBV28 with TRBJ1-5; D not certain. V was clipped by 7 bases and J by 9 bases, with 13 bases between them. Germline values: CDR1 MDHEN, CDR2 SYDVKM. The CDR3 totals 12 residues. The CDR3 reads CASKERFGPQHF. DNA for the CDR3: TGTGCCAGCAAAGAGAGGTTCGGGCCCCAGCATTTT.

The genes are TRBV5-1 and TRBJ2-5; D perhaps matches TRBD2 (5 bases). The germline CDR1 and CDR2 sequences are SGHRS and YFSETQ. V lost 0 bases and J lost 3, with 15 bases in between. The CDR3 extends over 16 amino acids. CDR3 sequence: CASSLGFGGNEETQYF. The CDR3 DNA sequence: TGCGCCAGCAGCTTGGGCTTTGGAGGTAACGAAGAGACCCAGTACTTC.

This clone was recorded once. J is TRBJ2-2 and V is TRBV19; 7 bases align to TRBD1. CDR1 is LNHDA, CDR2 SQIVND, per germline (reference sequence). J lost 3 bases, V lost 7 bases, and 2 bases had no gene match. The CDR3 is 13 residues long. The CDR3 loop is CASIQGYTGELFF. CDR3 nucleotides: TGTGCCAGTATACAGGGGTACACCGGGGAGCTGTTTTTT.

The V gene is TRBV19, the J gene TRBJ2-2; D gene uncertain. This CDR3 is 15 amino acids long. V gave up 4 bases and J gave up 7 bases, with 16 bases separating them. Germline V gene data show CDR1 as LNHDA and CDR2 as SQIVND (reference sequence). CDR3 protein: CASSTSGWAVGELFF. In DNA form, the CDR3 reads TGTGCCAGTAGTACGAGTGGTTGGGCCGTCGGGGAGCTGTTTTTT.

The V and J genes are TRBV2 and TRBJ2-2, with 9 bases aligning to TRBD1. V dropped 6 bases and J dropped 6; count of bases not matched to a gene: 8. This CDR3 region has 15 residues. From germline, CDR1 is SNHLY and CDR2 FYNNEI. CDR3 coding DNA: TGTGCCAGCAGGGAAACAGGGGGCGCGGCCGGGGAGCTGTTTTTT. Encoded protein: CASRETGGAAGELFF.

The chain is built from TRBV27 and TRBJ1-2, with 7 bases matching TRBD1. The junction had 7 bases not matched to a gene; V was cut back by 6 bases and J by 3 bases. The CDR3 loop spans 14 amino acids. Germline lookup yields CDR1 MNHEY and CDR2 SMNVEV (reference sequence). CDR3 amino acids: CASSRTGHYYGYTF. The CDR3 region has the DNA TGTGCCAGCAGCCGGACAGGACATTACTATGGCTACACCTTC.

CDR3 in DNA: TGTGCAAGTCGCTTAGCGCAAGCGGGGAGTCGAGGGCAGTTCTTC. Encoded protein: CASRLAQAGSRGQFF. The chain combines TRBV12-2 with TRBJ2-1; TRBD2 is the table's D call, not checked against the DNA. TRBV12-2 is a known pseudogene. The CDR3 runs to 15 residues.

The chain joins TRBV10-1 to TRBJ1-1, with D unresolved. The CDR3 contains 13 residues. Trimming pared 2 bases from V and 3 bases from J, leaving 7 bases between. Germline CDR1 reads WNHNN; CDR2 reads SYGVQD (reference sequence). CDR3 coding DNA: TGCGCCAGCAGTGAGCAGGTGGACACTGAAGCTTTCTTT. Protein sequence: CASSEQVDTEAFF.

V usage is TRBV13 and J usage is TRBJ2-7, with 7 bases that match TRBD1. Germline V lookup: CDR1 PRHDT, CDR2 FYEKMQ (reference sequence). The CDR3 is 15 amino acids. The ends lost 1 base at V and 9 bases at J; junction bases unmatched: 12. CDR3 amino acids: CASSLAGQPYLGQYF. CDR3 in DNA: TGTGCCAGCAGCTTAGCGGGACAGCCCTACCTGGGGCAGTACTTC. Based on the CDR3 plus reference TRBV13 and TRBJ2-7, the full variable domain is AAGVIQSPRHLIKEKRETATLKCYPIPRHDTVYWYQQGPGQDPQFLISFYEKMQSDKGSIPDRFSAQQFSDYHSELNMSSLELGDSALYFCASSLAGQPYLGQYFGPGTRLTVT.